These 15 T cell receptor beta chains were all obtained from the same sample, sequenced in a study of blood T cells in healthy people across ages. The use of a sample-barcoded 5' primer and a J-beta primer mix characterized a second PCR of roughly 7 to 11 cycles. TCRdb recomputed calls from the 5' RACE reads with MiXCR, one row per CDR3 protein. This table has more than 700,000 distinct CDR3 sequences, about 48% appearing once. The sample consisted of blood. The receptor set was obtained from an elderly man in good health.

There are a few counts of this clonotype. The chain joins TRBV20-1 to TRBJ1-2, with D unresolved. Germline CDR1 is DFQATT and CDR2 is SNEGSKA (reference sequence). This CDR3 has 14 residues. Trimming took 3 bases from V and 8 from J, leaving 19 bases between them. CDR3 nucleotide sequence: TGCAGTGCTAGTCTTCACAGCTTGGCTATGGGCTACACCTTC. Translation: CSASLHSLAMGYTF.

V gene TRBV6-1 combines with J gene TRBJ2-7; 12 nucleotides match TRBD2. The CDR3 contains 15 residues. Germline V gene sequence: CDR1 MNHNS, CDR2 SASEGT. The trim removed 4 bases at V and 0 bases at J, leaving 1 base unmatched. The CDR3 DNA reads as TGTGCCAGCAGTGCGACTAGCGGGAGCTCCTACGAGCAGTACTTC. The encoded protein is CASSATSGSSYEQYF.

This clonotype was seen more than once but under ten times. V usage is TRBV11-2 and J usage is TRBJ2-5; 13 bases are a match to TRBD2. There are 15 residues in the CDR3. CDR1 and CDR2 (germline): SGHAT, FQNNGV. With 5 bases clipped from V and 4 bases from J, the junction kept 4 bases outside the gene matches. CDR3 region: CASSVRLAGGETQYF. The CDR3 nucleotides are TGTGCCAGCAGCGTTCGACTAGCGGGAGGAGAGACCCAGTACTTC.

The chain recombines TRBV24-1 with TRBJ2-7; the D call may be TRBD1 or TRBD2 (6 bases each). The CDR3 spans 14 residues. CDR1 and CDR2 (germline): KGHDR, SFDVKD. V lost 5 bases to trimming and J lost 2 bases, with 12 bases between them. The CDR3: CATSGRGSTYEQYF. In DNA form, the CDR3 reads TGTGCCACCAGTGGGAGGGGGTCGACCTACGAGCAGTACTTC.

The J gene is TRBJ2-7, the V gene TRBV3-1; D is unclear. This CDR3 region has 13 residues. Trimming took 3 bases from V and 7 from J, leaving 13 bases between them. Germline assignment: CDR1 LGHDT and CDR2 YNNKEL (reference sequence). The CDR3 loop is CASSHLIRGEQYF. The CDR3 DNA reads TGTGCCAGCAGCCATCTAATCCGTGGGGAGCAGTACTTC.

The J gene is TRBJ2-1, the V gene TRBV5-1; no clear D. Germline lookup yields CDR1 SGHRS and CDR2 YFSETQ. V lost 0 bases and J lost 6, with 7 bases in between. The CDR3 runs to 13 residues. The chain's CDR3 is CASSLAPPNEQFF. In DNA form, the CDR3 reads TGCGCCAGCAGCTTGGCGCCCCCCAATGAGCAGTTCTTC. Variable domain in full (rest from reference TRBV5-1 and TRBJ2-1): KAGVTQTPRYLIKTRGQQVTLSCSPISGHRSVSWYQQTPGQGLQFLFEYFSETQRNKGNFPGRFSGRQFSNSRSEMNVSTLELGDSALYLCASSLAPPNEQFFGPGTRLTVL.

The chain recombines TRBV6-4 with TRBJ2-1, with D maybe TRBD2 (5 bases). There are 13 residues in the CDR3. The germline CDR1 and CDR2 sequences are MRHNA and SNTAGT. The V end was cut by 5 bases, the J end by 9 bases, with 14 bases between. CDR3 bases: TGTGCCAGCAGTAATACCCTAGCCAGTGAGCAGTTCTTC. Its translation: CASSNTLASEQFF.

This chain links TRBV5-5 with TRBJ2-4, with 9 bases aligning to TRBD2. The J call is in doubt because the DNA end fits TRBJ2-7 better. Looked up from germline, CDR1 is SGHKS and CDR2 is YYEKEE (reference sequence). The CDR3 spans 16 residues. The CDR3 DNA reads TGTGCCAGCAGCTTGGCCCCGGGACTAGCACCCTACGAGCAGTACTTC. This sequence encodes CASSLAPGLAPYEQYF.

The genes are TRBV14 and TRBJ2-3; TRBD2 matches at 7 bases. The CDR3 runs 16 residues. V shed 0 bases, J shed 4 bases, and the junction held 7 bases outside the gene matches. CDR1 is SGHDN and CDR2 is FVKESK in the germline V gene. CDR3 nucleotides: TGTGCCAGCAGCCAAGAGGCCTGCGGGAGTGCAGATACGCAGTATTTT. Amino acid sequence: CASSQEACGSADTQYF.

In its sample, this clonotype was seen a few times. This chain joins TRBV2 and TRBJ2-1; 12 bases fit TRBD2. The germline V gene has CDR1 SNHLY and CDR2 FYNNEI. V lost 2 bases to trimming and J lost 4 bases; unmatched junction nucleotides: 0. The CDR3 contains 15 residues. The CDR3 protein is CASSETSGGYNEQFF. The DNA of the CDR3 is TGTGCCAGCAGTGAAACTAGCGGGGGGTACAATGAGCAGTTCTTC.

The chain has TRBV29-1 and TRBJ2-5; D is undetermined. The CDR3 extends over 10 amino acids. CDR1 is SQVTM and CDR2 is ANQGSEA in the germline V gene. V was clipped by 7 bases and J by 10 bases, with 13 bases between them. The CDR3 loop reads CSAGPGRQYF. In DNA form, the CDR3 reads TGCAGCGCCGGTCCTGGGCGCCAGTACTTC.

In its sample, this clonotype was seen a few times. This chain uses TRBV12-3 or TRBV12-4 with TRBJ2-1; D not certain. The germline V and J ends were trimmed by 3 bases and 0 bases, with 15 bases remaining between them. The length of the CDR3 is 17 residues. The CDR3 nucleotides read TGTGCCAGCAGTTTTTTCGCGCCCCGGAGCTCCTACAATGAGCAGTTCTTC. This codes for CASSFFAPRSSYNEQFF.

This rearrangement joins TRBV7-2 to TRBJ1-1; possible D gene TRBD1, 6 bases. The CDR3 loop spans 14 amino acids. Germline assignment: CDR1 SGHTA and CDR2 FQGNSA. Trimming took off 5 bases at V and 11 bases at J, with 21 bases between the two ends. CDR3 loop: CASSLNGGGGAAFF. In nucleotides, the CDR3 is TGTGCCAGCAGCCTCAACGGGGGCGGCGGAGCGGCTTTCTTT. Full variable domain (outside the CDR3, taken from reference TRBV7-2 and TRBJ1-1): GAGVSQSPSNKVTEKGKDVELRCDPISGHTALYWYRQSLGQGLEFLIYFQGNSAPDKSGLPSDRFSAERTGGSVSTLTIQRTQQEDSAVYLCASSLNGGGGAAFFGQGTRLTVV.

The chain combines TRBV10-3 with TRBJ2-5, with a weak D call TRBD1 (6 bases). V lost 2 bases, J lost 1 base, and 11 bases lay in between. Looked up from germline, CDR1 is ENHRY and CDR2 is SYGVKD. This CDR3 spans 15 amino acids. CDR3 sequence: CAISEAGEPQETQYF. The CDR3 region has the DNA TGTGCCATCAGTGAGGCAGGGGAGCCCCAAGAGACCCAGTACTTC.

J is TRBJ2-7 and V is TRBV15; 8 bases line up with TRBD1. With the DNA end fitting TRBJ2-5 better, the J assignment may be wrong. CDR1 is LNHNV and CDR2 is YYDKDF in the germline V gene (reference sequence). The CDR3 sequence is 15 residues long. In DNA form, the CDR3 reads TGTGCCACCAGCAGATCGACAGGGGTCGGGGAGACCCAGTACTTC. As protein: CATSRSTGVGETQYF.